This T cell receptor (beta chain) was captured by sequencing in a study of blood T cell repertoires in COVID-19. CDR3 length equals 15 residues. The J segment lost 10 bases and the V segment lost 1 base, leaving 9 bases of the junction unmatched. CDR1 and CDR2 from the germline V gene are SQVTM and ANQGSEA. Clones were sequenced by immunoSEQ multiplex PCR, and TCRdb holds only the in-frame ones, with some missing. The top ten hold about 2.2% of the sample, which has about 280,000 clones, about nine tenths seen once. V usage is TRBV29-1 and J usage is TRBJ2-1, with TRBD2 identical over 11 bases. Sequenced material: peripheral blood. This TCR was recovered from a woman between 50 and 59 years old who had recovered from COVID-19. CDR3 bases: TGCAGCGTTGAAGGGTTGGCTAGCGGGAGGCCCGAGCAGTTCTTC. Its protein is CSVEGLASGRPEQFF.